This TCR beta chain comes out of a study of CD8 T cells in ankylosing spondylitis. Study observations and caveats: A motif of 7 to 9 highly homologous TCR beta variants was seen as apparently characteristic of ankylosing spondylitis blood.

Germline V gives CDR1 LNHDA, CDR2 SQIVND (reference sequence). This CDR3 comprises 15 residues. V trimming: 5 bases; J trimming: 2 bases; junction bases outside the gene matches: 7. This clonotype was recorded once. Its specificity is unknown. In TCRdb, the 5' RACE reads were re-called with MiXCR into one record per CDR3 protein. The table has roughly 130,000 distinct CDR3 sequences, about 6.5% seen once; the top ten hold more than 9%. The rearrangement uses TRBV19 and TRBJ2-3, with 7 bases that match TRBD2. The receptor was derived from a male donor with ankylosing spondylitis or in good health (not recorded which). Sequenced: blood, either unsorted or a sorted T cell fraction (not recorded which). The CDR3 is CASSPNSGYTDTQYF. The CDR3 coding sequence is TGTGCCAGTAGTCCTAATAGCGGGTACACAGATACGCAGTATTTT.